The clone carrying this TCR beta chain was counted at least ten times. The V and J ends lost 1 base and 2 bases, in that order; junction bases with no gene match: 5. This CDR3 region has 16 residues. Germline assignment: CDR1 LGHDT and CDR2 YNNKEL (reference sequence). These data belong to a study of T-cell reconstitution after alpha-beta-depleted transplantation in children. The authors prepared the TCRbeta library with unique molecular identifiers. Using its own MiXCR run on the PCR reads, TCRdb lists one record per CDR3 protein. The sample lists roughly 300,000 distinct CDR3 sequences, 9.9% occurring once.

The chain recombines TRBV3-1 with TRBJ2-1, with TRBD1 identical over 7 bases. The TCR originated in a human donor who donated a stem cell graft to a child with SCID. Here the sequenced sample was PBMCs from the stem cell graft donor, taken from the stem cell graft. In DNA form, the CDR3 reads TGTGCCAGCAGCCAAGCCTACAGGGGCCCCTACAATGAGCAGTTCTTC. It specifies CASSQAYRGPYNEQFF.